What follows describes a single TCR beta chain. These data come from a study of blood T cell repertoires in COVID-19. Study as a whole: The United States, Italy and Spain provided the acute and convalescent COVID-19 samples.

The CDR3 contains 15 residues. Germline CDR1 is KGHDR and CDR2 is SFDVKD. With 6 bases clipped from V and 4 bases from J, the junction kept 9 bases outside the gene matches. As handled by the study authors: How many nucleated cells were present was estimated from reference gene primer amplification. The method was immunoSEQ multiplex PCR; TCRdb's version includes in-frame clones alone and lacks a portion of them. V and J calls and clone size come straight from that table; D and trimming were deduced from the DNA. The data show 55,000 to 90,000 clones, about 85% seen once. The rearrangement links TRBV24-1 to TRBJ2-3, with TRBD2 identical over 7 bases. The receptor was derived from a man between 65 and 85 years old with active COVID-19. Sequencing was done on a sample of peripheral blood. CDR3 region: CATSHGLVFPDTQYF. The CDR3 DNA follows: TGTGCCACCAGTCACGGACTAGTCTTTCCAGATACGCAGTATTTT.